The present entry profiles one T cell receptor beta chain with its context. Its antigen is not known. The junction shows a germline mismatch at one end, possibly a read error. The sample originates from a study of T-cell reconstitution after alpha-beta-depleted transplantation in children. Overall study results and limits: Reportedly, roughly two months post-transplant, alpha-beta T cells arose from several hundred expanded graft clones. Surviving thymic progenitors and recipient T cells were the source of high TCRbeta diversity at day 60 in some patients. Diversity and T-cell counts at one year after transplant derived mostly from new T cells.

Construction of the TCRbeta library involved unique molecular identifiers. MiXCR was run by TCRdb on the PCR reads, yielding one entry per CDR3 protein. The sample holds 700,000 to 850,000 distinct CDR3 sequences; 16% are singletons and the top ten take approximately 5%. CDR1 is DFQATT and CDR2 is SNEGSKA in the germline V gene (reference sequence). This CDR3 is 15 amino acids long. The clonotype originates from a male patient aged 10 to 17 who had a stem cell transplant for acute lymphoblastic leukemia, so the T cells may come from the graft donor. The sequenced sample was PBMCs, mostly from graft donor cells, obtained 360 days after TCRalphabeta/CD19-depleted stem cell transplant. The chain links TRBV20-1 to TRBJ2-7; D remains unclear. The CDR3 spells CSAPTLGRGSDEQYF. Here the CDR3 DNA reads TGCAGTGCCCCCACGCTTGGCAGAGGCTCCGACGAGCAGTACTTC.